This entry lists 32 T cell receptor beta chains sequenced from one sample in a study of regulatory T cells in long-lasting Graves disease. Libraries of TCR beta came from iRepertoire HTBI primers plus Arm-PCR of CDR3 regions. TCRdb re-called the multiplex PCR reads through MiXCR, storing one row per CDR3 protein. The sample holds around 400,000 distinct CDR3 sequences, roughly a quarter seen once. Time point here: persistent/refractory GD, antithyroid drugs over 5 years with positive TRAb. Extracted RNA from PBMCs served as the source of the TCR library. Sample: peripheral blood mononuclear cells (PBMCs), taken when the disease was refractory, from a patient treated with antithyroid drugs. These TCRs come from a female donor with Graves disease.

Many counts were recorded for this clonotype. J is TRBJ1-2 and V is TRBV19, with a possible D match to TRBD1 (5 bases). The CDR3 contains 16 residues. Trimming removed 6 bases at V and 4 bases at J, with 21 bases between. Germline values: CDR1 LNHDA, CDR2 SQIVND (reference sequence). The CDR3 DNA sequence: TGTGCCAGTAGAATTTCAGGGTTGGGAGGCACCTATGGCTACACCTTC. Translated, it gives CASRISGLGGTYGYTF.

V is TRBV6-4 and J is TRBJ2-7; possibly TRBD2 for D (6 bases). The CDR3 has 15 residues. In germline, CDR1 is MRHNA, CDR2 SNTAGT. V dropped 5 bases and J dropped 0 bases, with 14 bases sitting between them. CDR3 amino acids: CASSFGPGSSYEQYF. Here the CDR3 DNA reads TGTGCCAGCAGTTTCGGTCCCGGGAGCTCCTACGAGCAGTACTTC.

There are a few counts of this clonotype. The chain employs TRBV10-3 and TRBJ2-7, with 7 bases lining up with TRBD1. The CDR3 has 14 amino acids. Germline CDR1 is ENHRY and CDR2 is SYGVKD. V was clipped by 6 bases and J by 0 bases; unmatched bases: 5. In nucleotides, the CDR3 is TGTGCCATCAGGACCGACAGGGCCTCCTACGAGCAGTACTTC. It is translated as CAIRTDRASYEQYF.

This clonotype was detected many times. The chain links TRBV2 to TRBJ2-7, with 9 bases aligning to TRBD2. Germline V lookup: CDR1 SNHLY, CDR2 FYNNEI. The CDR3 runs to 13 residues. J gave up 6 bases and V 6 bases, and 6 bases lay outside the gene matches. The CDR3 loop is CASRTSGPGEQYF. The CDR3, as DNA: TGTGCCAGCAGGACTAGCGGCCCGGGCGAGCAGTACTTC. The whole variable domain, remainder taken from reference TRBV2 and TRBJ2-7, is EPEVTQTPSHQVTQMGQEVILRCVPISNHLYFYWYRQILGQKVEFLVSFYNNEISEKSEIFDDQFSVERPDGSNFTLKIRSTKLEDSAMYFCASRTSGPGEQYFGPGTRLTVT.

This clonotype was counted at least ten times. The chain recombines TRBV6-2 or TRBV6-3 with TRBJ2-7; D perhaps matches TRBD2 (5 bases). V gave up 2 bases and J gave up 2 bases, with 7 bases separating them. The CDR3 has 13 amino acids. Germline values: CDR1 MNHEY, CDR2 SVGEGT. The CDR3 nucleotides are TGTGCCAGCAGTTACGGACTTACCTACGAGCAGTACTTC. It specifies CASSYGLTYEQYF.

This clonotype has at least ten counts. This sequence joins TRBV6-1 and TRBJ1-2, with a weak D call TRBD1 (6 bases). CDR3 length: 14 amino acids. V lost 5 bases, J lost 0 bases, and 10 bases lay in between. The germline gives CDR1 MNHNS, CDR2 SASEGT. This CDR3 is CASSIQGANYGYTF. CDR3 nucleotides: TGTGCCAGCAGTATACAGGGAGCTAACTATGGCTACACCTTC.

This clonotype was observed many times. The chain uses TRBV12-3 or TRBV12-4 and TRBJ2-7, with 7 nucleotides matching TRBD1. Unmatched junction bases numbered 7, after V lost 5 bases and J lost 3 bases. This CDR3 contains 14 residues. The CDR3: CASSLTGNYYEQYF. For the CDR3, the DNA is TGTGCCAGCAGTCTGACAGGGAATTACTACGAGCAGTACTTC.

The chain carries TRBV5-4 and TRBJ2-3; D might be TRBD1 (6 bases). The V end was cut by 4 bases, the J end by 2 bases, with 20 bases between. The CDR3 is 17 residues long. Germline V lookup: CDR1 SGHNT, CDR2 YYREEE (reference sequence). CDR3 sequence (DNA): TGTGCCAGCAGCGGCAGGGGAGTGGAGAGTTACACAGATACGCAGTATTTT. Its protein product is CASSGRGVESYTDTQYF. The whole variable domain, filled in from reference TRBV5-4 and TRBJ2-3, reads ETGVTQSPTHLIKTRGQQVTLRCSSQSGHNTVSWYQQALGQGPQFIFQYYREEENGRGNFPPRFSGLQFPNYSSELNVNALELDDSALYLCASSGRGVESYTDTQYFGPGTRLTVL.

The V gene is TRBV7-2, the J gene TRBJ1-3; 9 bases are a match to TRBD1. Trimming cost V 5 bases and J 1 base; bases outside gene matches: 6. CDR3 size: 16 residues. Looked up from germline, CDR1 is SGHTA and CDR2 is FQGNSA. Written as DNA, the CDR3 is TGTGCCAGCAGCCGAGCGGACAGGGGATCTGGAAACACCATATATTTT. It is translated as CASSRADRGSGNTIYF. The entire variable domain, with the rest obtained from reference TRBV7-2 and TRBJ1-3, is as follows: GAGVSQSPSNKVTEKGKDVELRCDPISGHTALYWYRQSLGQGLEFLIYFQGNSAPDKSGLPSDRFSAERTGGSVSTLTIQRTQQEDSAVYLCASSRADRGSGNTIYFGEGSWLTVV.

The chain recombines TRBV5-1 with TRBJ1-2, with 9 bases identical to TRBD1. The junction had 10 bases not matched to a gene; V was cut back by 4 bases and J by 6 bases. Germline CDR1 SGHRS, CDR2 YFSETQ. The CDR3 runs 15 residues. CDR3 in DNA: TGCGCCAGCAGCGGACAGGGGCTCCAGTTGAATGGCTACACCTTC. Its protein product is CASSGQGLQLNGYTF.

This clonotype was seen more than once but under ten times. This chain uses TRBV30 with TRBJ2-7, with D perhaps TRBD1 or TRBD2 (5 bases each). The CDR3 has 15 residues. CDR1 GTSNPN and CDR2 SVGIG come from the germline V gene (reference sequence). Between the trimmed V and J ends, which lost 0 bases and 5 bases, there was a span of 17 bases. The CDR3 DNA sequence: TGTGCCTGGAGTGTCCACCTTAGGGACCTTCACGAGCAGTACTTC. This sequence encodes CAWSVHLRDLHEQYF.

On this clonotype: This may come from a read error, since a much larger clone is one base off. The chain has TRBV6-1 and TRBJ1-2, with 7 bases lining up with TRBD1. The ends lost 4 bases at V and 9 bases at J; junction bases unmatched: 8. CDR3 size: 13 residues. Germline V gene lookup returns CDR1 MNHNS and CDR2 SASEGT. CDR3 coding DNA: TGTGCCAGCAGTGTGCGACAGGGTACGAGCTACACCTTC. Amino acids: CASSVRQGTSYTF.

The chain joins TRBV13 to TRBJ2-7, with 8 bases aligning to TRBD2. The germline V gene has CDR1 PRHDT and CDR2 FYEKMQ (reference sequence). V was pared by 5 bases and J by 5 bases, with 17 bases of the junction left unmatched. The CDR3 is 17 amino acids. The CDR3 DNA reads TGTGCCAGCAGCGAACTCGGGGGGGGAGCGGGAATTCACGAGCAGTACTTC. This encodes CASSELGGGAGIHEQYF.

This clonotype was counted between two and nine times. The V call is TRBV20-1, the J call TRBJ2-7; 11 positions agree with TRBD2. Germline V gene data show CDR1 as DFQATT and CDR2 as SNEGSKA (reference sequence). V dropped 6 bases and J dropped 3; count of bases not matched to a gene: 10. The CDR3 length is 15 residues. In nucleotides, the CDR3 is TGCAGTGCCACCCCGTTTAGCGGGGGGGGCTACGAGCAGTACTTC. Residues: CSATPFSGGGYEQYF.

This clonotype was found many times. V usage is TRBV6-1 and J usage is TRBJ1-5, with TRBD1 matching over 7 bases. This CDR3 is 14 amino acids long. Germline V gene data show CDR1 as MNHNS and CDR2 as SASEGT. V shed 5 bases and J 6 bases; nucleotides not matched to a gene: 7. This CDR3 is CASSLQGLSQPQHF. CDR3 bases: TGTGCCAGCAGTCTACAGGGGCTAAGTCAGCCCCAGCATTTT.

This chain links TRBV28 with TRBJ2-5, with 9 bases lining up with TRBD1. With V trimmed by 1 base and J by 2 bases, 8 bases remained unmatched. This CDR3 has 17 amino acids. Germline CDR1 MDHEN, CDR2 SYDVKM. This CDR3 reads CASSLSLRGQGQETQYF. CDR3 bases: TGTGCCAGCAGTTTATCGTTGAGGGGACAGGGTCAAGAGACCCAGTACTTC.

In its sample, this clonotype was seen a few times. The chain employs TRBV3-1 and TRBJ1-1; no reliable D call. The CDR3 sequence is 13 residues long. Germline CDR1 and CDR2: LGHDT and YNNKEL (reference sequence). Deletions cut 0 bases from V and 5 bases from J, with 7 bases between. CDR3 sequence: CASSQDPRTEAFF. The CDR3, as DNA: TGTGCCAGCAGCCAAGATCCCCGGACTGAAGCTTTCTTT.

V usage is TRBV30 and J usage is TRBJ2-4; 12 bases are a match to TRBD1. Germline CDR1 is GTSNPN and CDR2 is SVGIG (reference sequence). This CDR3 region has 13 residues. J lost 8 bases, V lost 3 bases, and 2 bases had no gene match. The CDR3 region is CAWRGQGADIQYF. The CDR3 DNA reads TGTGCCTGGAGGGGACAGGGGGCAGACATTCAGTACTTC.

In its sample, this clonotype was seen a few times. The chain has TRBV6-1 and TRBJ1-1; D call uncertain. Germline values: CDR1 MNHNS, CDR2 SASEGT. CDR3 size: 15 residues. The V end was cut by 0 bases, the J end by 1 base, with 9 bases between. The CDR3 reads CASSEAWAANTEAFF. The CDR3 region has the DNA TGTGCCAGCAGTGAAGCGTGGGCGGCGAACACTGAAGCTTTCTTT.

J is TRBJ1-1 and V is TRBV2, with D perhaps matching TRBD1 (6 bases). The CDR3 sequence is 15 residues long. Looked up from germline, CDR1 is SNHLY and CDR2 is FYNNEI. Trimming took off 7 bases at V and 0 bases at J, with 15 bases between the two ends. Written as DNA, the CDR3 is TGTGCCAGCAAGGGGGACGGATTTGTGAACACTGAAGCTTTCTTT. Amino acid sequence: CASKGDGFVNTEAFF. The whole variable domain, remainder taken from reference TRBV2 and TRBJ1-1, is EPEVTQTPSHQVTQMGQEVILRCVPISNHLYFYWYRQILGQKVEFLVSFYNNEISEKSEIFDDQFSVERPDGSNFTLKIRSTKLEDSAMYFCASKGDGFVNTEAFFGQGTRLTVV.

A few counts support this clonotype. The CDR3 DNA follows: TGCAGTGCTAGAGACGTAGCGGCTGCAACTAATGAAAAACTGTTTTTT. It codes for CSARDVAAATNEKLFF. The genes are TRBV20-1 and TRBJ1-4; D gene ambiguous. Germline CDR1 is DFQATT and CDR2 is SNEGSKA (reference sequence). This CDR3 comprises 16 residues. Trimming removed 0 bases at V and 0 bases at J, with 11 bases between.

The chain links TRBV5-6 to TRBJ2-5; D is possibly TRBD2 (6 bases). Germline V gene sequence: CDR1 SGHDT, CDR2 YYEEEE. The CDR3 length is 14 residues. Trimming took off 4 bases at V and 2 bases at J, with 12 bases between the two ends. The CDR3 here is CASSRGLPQETQYF. For the CDR3, the DNA is TGTGCCAGCAGCAGGGGACTTCCTCAAGAGACCCAGTACTTC. Full variable domain (remainder filled in from reference TRBV5-6 and TRBJ2-5): DAGVTQSPTHLIKTRGQQVTLRCSPKSGHDTVSWYQQALGQGPQFIFQYYEEEERQRGNFPDRFSGHQFPNYSSELNVNALLLGDSALYLCASSRGLPQETQYFGPGTRLLVL.

Ten or more counts support this clonotype. The V and J genes are TRBV7-3 and TRBJ2-7; weak D call: TRBD2 (5 bases). Germline CDR1 and CDR2: SGHTA and FQGTGA. The CDR3 runs 14 residues. V lost 5 bases and J lost 2, with 13 bases in between. The CDR3 is CASSPAGRPYEQYF. The CDR3 DNA reads as TGTGCCAGCAGCCCCGCGGGTAGGCCCTACGAGCAGTACTTC.

This clonotype was detected only a few times. The chain combines TRBV18 with TRBJ1-2; TRBD1 matches at 12 bases. Germline V lookup: CDR1 KGHSH, CDR2 LQKENI. V was clipped by 2 bases and J by 4 bases; unmatched bases: 2. CDR3 length: 15 amino acids. CDR3 nucleotide sequence: TGTGCCAGCTCACCAGGGGGACAGGGGGCCTATGGCTACACCTTC. Its translation: CASSPGGQGAYGYTF.

This clonotype occurred many times. V gene TRBV5-8 combines with J gene TRBJ2-7; D is perhaps TRBD1 (6 bases). The ends were cut back, 4 bases at V and 1 base at J, with 15 bases in the middle. Germline CDR1 reads SGHTS; CDR2 reads YDEGEE. The CDR3 is 15 residues long. DNA of the CDR3: TGTGCCAGCAGCCAGGGGACCCACCCATCCTACGAGCAGTACTTC. Its protein is CASSQGTHPSYEQYF.

V gene TRBV28 combines with J gene TRBJ2-7; D is unclear. Per the germline V gene, CDR1 is MDHEN and CDR2 is SYDVKM. The CDR3 is 15 amino acids. Trimming took off 6 bases at V and 2 bases at J, with 17 bases between the two ends. The CDR3 DNA reads TGTGCCAGCAGCCCCTCGGGCAACCCCCCCTACGAGCAGTACTTC. It encodes CASSPSGNPPYEQYF.

This clonotype was counted once. The chain is built from TRBV7-2 and TRBJ1-5, with unresolved D. V was shortened by 1 base and J by 6 bases, with 13 bases between the two germline ends. Germline V gene data show CDR1 as SGHTA and CDR2 as FQGNSA. The length of the CDR3 is 15 residues. The DNA for the CDR3 is TGTGCCAGCAGCTTAGATCAACCGGGCGTTCAGCCCCAGCATTTT. It specifies CASSLDQPGVQPQHF.

Of note for this clonotype: Just one base apart from a much larger clone, this may be a read error. The chain carries TRBV6-1 and TRBJ2-7, with 7 bases identical to TRBD2. CDR1 is MNHNS and CDR2 is SASEGT in the germline V gene. CDR3 length: 16 residues. V was pared by 7 bases and J by 0 bases, with 12 bases of the junction left unmatched. The CDR3 DNA is TGTGCCAGCACCCCCTCTGGCGGGAGACGCTCCTACGAGCAGTACTTC. Its translation is CASTPSGGRRSYEQYF.

This clonotype came up a few times. This chain's CDR3 is CAWSGGAHPGELFF. CDR3 DNA: TGTGCCTGGAGTGGGGGGGCGCATCCCGGGGAGCTGTTTTTT. The chain recombines TRBV30 with TRBJ2-2, with D possibly being TRBD1 or TRBD2 (6 bases each). This CDR3 is built from 14 residues. CDR1 is GTSNPN, CDR2 SVGIG, per germline (reference sequence). The V end was cut by 1 base, the J end by 6 bases, with 12 bases between. Filled out from reference TRBV30 and TRBJ2-2, the complete variable domain reads SQTIHQWPATLVQPVGSPLSLECTVEGTSNPNLYWYRQAAGRGLQLLFYSVGIGQISSEVPQNLSASRPQDRQFILSSKKLLLSDSGFYLCAWSGGAHPGELFFGEGSRLTVL.

V is TRBV6-4 and J is TRBJ2-5, with no clear D. Trimming removed 2 bases from V and 1 base from J, with 17 bases in between. This CDR3 spans 17 amino acids. Germline V gene sequence: CDR1 MRHNA, CDR2 SNTAGT. The CDR3 nucleotides are TGTGCCAGCAGTGACCAACACCAGATTCTTCGCCAAGAGACCCAGTACTTC. It codes for CASSDQHQILRQETQYF.

Here the CDR3 DNA reads TGTGCCAGCAGTAGTACAGGGGCCGGCTACGAGCAGTACTTC. Translating it yields CASSSTGAGYEQYF. The genes are TRBV6-2 or TRBV6-3 and TRBJ2-7; 7 bases agree with TRBD1. This CDR3 comprises 14 residues. CDR1 is MNHEY, CDR2 SVGEGT, per germline. J lost 3 bases, V lost 5 bases, and 7 bases had no gene match.

With respect to this clonotype: A read error likely explains this, since a far larger clone differs by one base. The CDR3 here is CASSLRVGRGTNEELFF. CDR3 nucleotide sequence: TGTGCCAGCAGCCTTCGTGTCGGCCGGGGAACTAATGAAGAACTGTTTTTT. The chain joins TRBV7-8 to TRBJ1-4; D uncertain. Per germline, CDR1 SGHVS and CDR2 FQNEAQ. The CDR3 has 17 residues.